Following are 5 T cell receptor beta chains from one sample sequenced in a study of cytomegalovirus exposure and HLA in healthy donors. Primers included in the PCR were 60 Vbeta and 13 Jbeta primers. Method: immunoSEQ multiplex PCR; TCRdb's copy keeps in-frame clones and lacks some. The sample holds 180,000 or so clones, 60% to 80% seen once. Sample: PBMCs. The receptors derive from a woman between 40 and 50 years old in good health and CMV-seropositive.

The chain has TRBV7-2 and TRBJ2-7; TRBD2 agrees at 8 bases. Germline CDR1 and CDR2: SGHTA and FQGNSA. The CDR3 extends over 14 amino acids. The ends lost 1 base at V and 4 bases at J; junction bases unmatched: 3. CDR3 DNA: TGTGCCAGCAGCTTAGGGGCTAGCGGGTACGAGCAGTACTTC. Translation gives CASSLGASGYEQYF.

The chain has TRBV25-1 and TRBJ1-2; D not certain. The germline V gene has CDR1 MGHDK and CDR2 SYGVNS. The CDR3 is 13 amino acids. Trimming shortened V by 3 bases and J by 2 bases, and 7 bases separated the two germline ends. CDR3 DNA sequence: TGTGCCAGCAGTGAGGCGGGAAACTATGGCTACACCTTC. Translation gives CASSEAGNYGYTF.

The genes are TRBV19 and TRBJ1-2; D call uncertain. The V gene lost 5 bases and the J gene lost 4 bases, with 11 bases spanning the gap. CDR1 is LNHDA and CDR2 is SQIVND in the germline V gene (reference sequence). CDR3 length equals 13 residues. The CDR3 reads CASSLPQRYGYTF. Here the CDR3 DNA reads TGTGCCAGTAGTCTCCCCCAGCGCTATGGCTACACCTTC.

This chain connects TRBV7-2 to TRBJ1-6; D unclear. V lost 4 bases and J lost 7, with 17 bases in between. CDR3 length equals 16 residues. The germline gives CDR1 SGHTA, CDR2 FQGNSA. CDR3 sequence (DNA): TGTGCCAGCAGCTCCTACGACATTGGGGAGAATTCACCCCTCCACTTT. It is translated as CASSSYDIGENSPLHF.

This clone was found a few times. This rearrangement joins TRBV7-2 to TRBJ1-1; perhaps TRBD1 as D (5 bases). CDR1 SGHTA and CDR2 FQGNSA come from the germline V gene. The CDR3 is 18 residues long. V lost 5 bases and J lost 0, with 22 bases in between. The CDR3 loop reads CASSRFGGEGTMNTEAFF. In DNA form, the CDR3 reads TGTGCCAGCAGCCGATTTGGGGGGGAAGGGACGATGAACACTGAAGCTTTCTTT.